One sample yielded the 9 T cell receptor beta chains listed below, sequenced in a study of T cell responses to AZD1222 COVID-19 vaccine. Sequenced by immunoSEQ multiplex PCR; TCRdb stores in-frame clones only, minus some. Of 120,000 or so clones listed, more than 75% are singletons. The sequencing here drew on peripheral blood, taken 28 days after the second AZD1222 dose. The source is an adult who received the AZD1222 COVID-19 vaccine.

The J gene is TRBJ1-2, the V gene TRBV12-3 or TRBV12-4; D is uncertain. The CDR3 has 13 residues. Trimming removed 3 bases at V and 4 bases at J, with 9 bases between. CDR3 protein: CASSFWSSYGYTF. The CDR3 region has the DNA TGTGCCAGCAGTTTTTGGTCCTCCTATGGCTACACCTTC.

This chain joins TRBV5-1 and TRBJ1-3, with no clear D. The CDR3 has 16 amino acids. Germline loops: CDR1 SGHRS, CDR2 YFSETQ. V was trimmed by 4 bases and J by 3 bases, leaving 17 bases between them. CDR3 sequence: CASSPTTPSRGNTIYF. The CDR3 DNA reads as TGCGCCAGCAGCCCAACGACTCCTAGTCGTGGAAACACCATATATTTT.

The chain joins TRBV19 to TRBJ2-7; D not resolved. The V gene lost 7 bases and the J gene lost 3 bases, with 16 bases spanning the gap. Germline V gives CDR1 LNHDA, CDR2 SQIVND (reference sequence). This CDR3 has 14 amino acids. The CDR3 spells CASKLAPAHYEQYF. As DNA, the CDR3 is TGTGCCAGTAAATTAGCTCCAGCCCACTACGAGCAGTACTTC.

This clone was counted only a few times. The chain joins TRBV7-3 to TRBJ2-1; the D gene is possibly TRBD2 (6 bases). Deletions cut 9 bases from V and 0 bases from J, with 15 bases between. The CDR3 sequence is 15 residues long. Germline V CDR1 and CDR2: SGHTA, FQGTGA. The chain's CDR3 is CASSEAGHSYNEQFF. The CDR3 DNA is TGTGCCAGTTCGGAGGCGGGGCACTCCTACAATGAGCAGTTCTTC.

This sequence joins TRBV9 and TRBJ2-7; D uncertain. From germline, CDR1 is SGDLS and CDR2 YYNGEE. The V end lost 4 bases, the J end lost 4 bases, and 12 bases lay between the germline ends. The CDR3 is 13 residues long. This CDR3 reads CASSPLPAYEQYF. CDR3 nucleotides: TGTGCCAGCAGCCCACTCCCCGCGTACGAGCAGTACTTC.

The rearrangement links TRBV30 to TRBJ2-1, with D uncertain. CDR3 length equals 15 residues. Germline CDR1 is GTSNPN and CDR2 is SVGIG (reference sequence). V was pared by 0 bases and J by 8 bases, with 17 bases between. The CDR3 loop reads CAWSVLGRLGDEQFF. DNA for the CDR3: TGTGCCTGGAGTGTACTTGGCAGACTTGGGGATGAGCAGTTCTTC.

This clone has just one count. V usage is TRBV4-1 and J usage is TRBJ1-2; no clear D. Germline CDR1 and CDR2: MGHRA and YSYEKL. The CDR3 extends over 14 amino acids. Trimming removed 4 bases from V and 5 bases from J, with 14 bases in between. The DNA of the CDR3 is TGCGCCAGCAGCCGAAGGACGGCGGAGTATGGCTACACCTTC. It is translated as CASSRRTAEYGYTF.

The chain joins TRBV5-6 to TRBJ2-1; a weak D match, TRBD2 (6 bases). V lost 2 bases and J 4 bases, leaving 13 bases between the germline ends. The CDR3 contains 15 residues. Germline assignment: CDR1 SGHDT and CDR2 YYEEEE. In DNA, the CDR3 is TGTGCCAGCAGCTTAGGGGACTGGTTGTACAATGAGCAGTTCTTC. Protein sequence: CASSLGDWLYNEQFF.

The V gene is TRBV9, the J gene TRBJ1-3, with no clear D. CDR1 is SGDLS and CDR2 is YYNGEE in the germline V gene. The CDR3 has 15 amino acids. Trimming removed 0 bases from V and 4 bases from J, with 11 bases in between. The CDR3 bases are TGTGCCAGCAGCGTAGTGCGGACTCAGGGAAACACCATATATTTT. As protein: CASSVVRTQGNTIYF.